Presented here are 21 T cell receptor beta chains from one specimen sequenced in a study of shared clonotypes between healthy human individuals (dated by TCRdb to the early 2020s). CD8 naive samples were CD45RO-negative cells positively selected for CCR7, giving a CD45RA+CCR7+ population that excluded TemRA cells. Library preparation was by the immunoSEQ multiplex PCR assay. The immuneACCESS repertoire file appears here via TCRdb, limited to in-frame rearrangements. These files lack a portion of the clones; in checked studies, under half of the deficit traces to unresolved V genes, and the cause of the others is not known. The sample records more than 2 million clones, roughly 95% of which are singletons. The ten largest account for 0.9% to 1.3% of the sample. The sequencing input was naive CD8+ T cells sorted from blood. In the paper's terms, the cell subset or site label means: CD45RA+CCR7+. The receptor set was obtained from a man between 18 and 29 years old in good health.

The chain joins TRBV5-4 to TRBJ2-7; TRBD1 is a possible D gene (6 bases). V was cut by 2 bases and J by 3 bases, with 12 bases left in between. Per germline, CDR1 SGHNT and CDR2 YYREEE (reference sequence). The length of the CDR3 is 14 residues. The CDR3 DNA reads TGTGCCAGCAGCTTTGGGGCAGGGGACTACGAGCAGTACTTC. It is translated as CASSFGAGDYEQYF.

To note about this clone: A read error may account for a junction end that differs from germline. The chain employs TRBV13 and TRBJ2-4; D unresolved. Looked up from germline, CDR1 is PRHDT and CDR2 is FYEKMQ (reference sequence). The CDR3 totals 14 residues. CDR3 residues: CASSLGNGKNIRYF. CDR3 bases: TGTGCCAGCAGCCTGGGGAATGGCAAAAACATTCGGTACTTC.

The chain links TRBV5-6 to TRBJ2-5; D gene ambiguous. The germline gives CDR1 SGHDT, CDR2 YYEEEE. The CDR3 totals 12 residues. Trimming removed 4 bases at V and 0 bases at J, with 4 bases between. This chain's CDR3 is CASSHNQETQYF. The CDR3 DNA is TGTGCCAGCAGCCACAACCAAGAGACCCAGTACTTC.

The chain links TRBV5-1 to TRBJ2-1; 12 bases agree with TRBD2. Germline V gene sequence: CDR1 SGHRS, CDR2 YFSETQ. The CDR3 loop spans 17 amino acids. V lost 0 bases to trimming and J lost 1 base; unmatched junction nucleotides: 2. DNA of the CDR3: TGCGCCAGCAGCTTGGGACTAGCGGGAGAGTCCTACAATGAGCAGTTCTTC. Translation: CASSLGLAGESYNEQFF.

V is TRBV4-1 and J is TRBJ1-1, with D possibly TRBD1 on 6 matching bases. V gave up 4 bases and J gave up 3 bases, with 15 bases separating them. In germline, CDR1 is MGHRA, CDR2 YSYEKL. This CDR3 has 15 amino acids. The CDR3 nucleotides are TGCGCCAGCAGCCCCTCCGGGGGCGCGGACACTGAAGCTTTCTTT. Translation gives CASSPSGGADTEAFF.

CDR3 sequence reads: CASSPEVSEIHEQYF. CDR3 in DNA: TGTGCCAGCAGCCCCGAAGTCTCAGAAATCCACGAGCAGTACTTC. V gene TRBV7-9 combines with J gene TRBJ2-7, with D unclear. Per the germline V gene, CDR1 is SEHNR and CDR2 is FQNEAQ (reference sequence). The CDR3 runs to 15 residues. Trimming shortened V by 5 bases and J by 5 bases, and 19 bases separated the two germline ends.

The V gene is TRBV13, the J gene TRBJ2-7, with TRBD2 matching over 14 bases. The CDR3 has 16 residues. V was clipped by 5 bases and J by 3 bases; unmatched bases: 6. Germline lookup yields CDR1 PRHDT and CDR2 FYEKMQ (reference sequence). The CDR3: CASSPGGTSGSYEQYF. For the CDR3, the DNA is TGTGCCAGCAGCCCTGGGGGGACTAGCGGGAGCTACGAGCAGTACTTC.

Remarks on this clone: The identical CDR3 is also encoded by other nucleotide sequences in the sample. The gene calls are TRBV9 and TRBJ2-7; no reliable D call. The ends were cut back, 0 bases at V and 1 base at J, with 5 bases in the middle. CDR3 size: 13 residues. In germline, CDR1 is SGDLS, CDR2 YYNGEE. CDR3 bases: TGTGCCAGCAGCGTAGAGAATTCCTACGAGCAGTACTTC. Protein: CASSVENSYEQYF.

The chain couples TRBV9 to TRBJ2-1; perhaps TRBD2 as D (6 bases). Germline values: CDR1 SGDLS, CDR2 YYNGEE. V was clipped by 0 bases and J by 4 bases, with 11 bases between them. This CDR3 spans 15 amino acids. The CDR3 loop reads CASSVASEEYNEQFF. The CDR3 coding sequence is TGTGCCAGCAGCGTAGCTAGCGAGGAGTACAATGAGCAGTTCTTC.

This clone was seen a handful of times. This rearrangement joins TRBV19 to TRBJ2-7, with D tentatively TRBD1 or TRBD2 (5 bases each). The CDR3 contains 13 residues. Germline V lookup: CDR1 LNHDA, CDR2 SQIVND (reference sequence). The V and J ends lost 4 bases and 3 bases respectively, with 10 bases between them. CDR3 sequence reads: CASSKRDGYEQYF. The CDR3 bases are TGTGCCAGTAGTAAACGGGACGGCTACGAGCAGTACTTC.

The chain carries TRBV7-9 and TRBJ2-3, with 8 bases that match TRBD2. CDR1 is SEHNR, CDR2 FQNEAQ, per germline (reference sequence). The CDR3 totals 16 residues. V lost 3 bases to trimming and J lost 0 bases; unmatched junction nucleotides: 5. Here the CDR3 DNA reads TGTGCCAGCAGCTTGGGGCGGGGGGCCAGCACAGATACGCAGTATTTT. It specifies CASSLGRGASTDTQYF.

This clone occurred once. The genes are TRBV4-3 and TRBJ2-7; TRBD2 matches 14 bases. CDR1 and CDR2 from the germline V gene are LGHNA and YSLEER. V shed 1 base and J 4 bases; nucleotides not matched to a gene: 3. The CDR3 loop spans 16 amino acids. As DNA, the CDR3 is TGCGCCAGCAGCCAAGGACTAGCGGGAGGGCTATACGAGCAGTACTTC. Protein: CASSQGLAGGLYEQYF.

This clone was detected only once. The rearrangement links TRBV2 to TRBJ1-6, with 7 bases lining up with TRBD1. The CDR3 is made up of 14 amino acids. The J segment lost 9 bases and the V segment lost 2 bases, leaving 4 bases of the junction unmatched. Germline loops: CDR1 SNHLY, CDR2 FYNNEI. The CDR3 protein is CASSESQGGSPLHF. CDR3 sequence (DNA): TGTGCCAGCAGTGAATCGCAGGGGGGTTCACCCCTCCACTTT.

The chain couples TRBV2 to TRBJ1-1, with a weak D call TRBD1 (6 bases). The CDR3 is made up of 12 amino acids. Germline V gives CDR1 SNHLY, CDR2 FYNNEI. V was pared by 11 bases and J by 0 bases, with 10 bases between. In DNA form, the CDR3 reads TGTGCCGGCACAGGGATGAACACTGAAGCTTTCTTT. This gives the protein CAGTGMNTEAFF.

The chain links TRBV27 to TRBJ1-4, with 9 bases fitting TRBD1. Trimming removed 5 bases from V and 7 bases from J; junction bases left unmatched: 8. Germline-derived CDR1 and CDR2 are MNHEY and SMNVEV (reference sequence). The length of the CDR3 is 15 residues. CDR3 in amino acids: CASSQHTGGSEKLFF. In nucleotides, the CDR3 is TGTGCCAGCAGTCAACATACAGGGGGCTCTGAAAAACTGTTTTTT.

Turning to this clone: Other DNA sequences in this specimen translate into the identical CDR3. This chain links TRBV19 with TRBJ2-1; TRBD2 agrees at 8 bases. This CDR3 region has 15 residues. The J segment lost 2 bases and the V segment lost 3 bases, leaving 3 bases of the junction unmatched. Germline CDR1 is LNHDA and CDR2 is SQIVND (reference sequence). CDR3 in DNA: TGTGCCAGTAGTATCGCGGGGGGCGCCTACAATGAGCAGTTCTTC. Residues: CASSIAGGAYNEQFF.

The gene calls are TRBV7-8 and TRBJ2-2; a weak D match, TRBD2 (5 bases). Germline values: CDR1 SGHVS, CDR2 FQNEAQ. The CDR3 loop spans 16 amino acids. V was clipped by 5 bases and J by 0 bases, with 13 bases between them. CDR3 sequence: CASSLSGPTNTGELFF. CDR3 nucleotide sequence: TGTGCCAGCAGCCTCAGCGGACCCACGAACACCGGGGAGCTGTTTTTT.

This chain connects TRBV30 to TRBJ2-1, with 12 positions matching TRBD1. This CDR3 is built from 14 residues. J gave up 6 bases and V 4 bases, and 4 bases lay outside the gene matches. The germline gives CDR1 GTSNPN, CDR2 SVGIG (reference sequence). The CDR3 region is CAWTGTGGFNEQFF. The CDR3 DNA follows: TGTGCCTGGACTGGGACAGGGGGCTTCAATGAGCAGTTCTTC.

The chain carries TRBV11-2 and TRBJ2-7, with a tentative D call TRBD2 (5 bases). The CDR3 extends over 12 amino acids. Trimming took off 2 bases at V and 5 bases at J, with 7 bases between the two ends. Germline-derived CDR1 and CDR2 are SGHAT and FQNNGV. Here the CDR3 reads CASSLPGNEQYF. CDR3 DNA sequence: TGTGCCAGCAGCTTACCGGGGAACGAGCAGTACTTC.

This chain connects TRBV15 to TRBJ2-7; D is uncertain. Germline V CDR1 and CDR2: LNHNV, YYDKDF (reference sequence). Trimming took off 4 bases at V and 2 bases at J, with 12 bases between the two ends. The CDR3 is 14 residues long. CDR3 loop: CATSIVRNPYEQYF. In DNA form, the CDR3 reads TGTGCCACCAGCATCGTCCGAAATCCCTACGAGCAGTACTTC.

The CDR3 nucleotides are TGTGCCACGACTAGGACAGGTTATTACGAGCAGTACTTC. As protein: CATTRTGYYEQYF. The chain employs TRBV6-1 and TRBJ2-7, with D perhaps TRBD1 (7 bases). Per germline, CDR1 MNHNS and CDR2 SASEGT. Trimming removed 10 bases at V and 4 bases at J, with 17 bases between. The CDR3 has 13 residues.